The 13 T cell receptor beta chains below were found in one sample sequenced in a study of spatial heterogeneity in lung cancer. TCRdb reanalysed the 5' RACE reads using MiXCR and keeps one entry per CDR3 protein. Altogether approximately 90,000 distinct CDR3 sequences are present, over 8.5% being singletons, with the ten largest covering 6.9%. Described time point: sample taken at primary tumor resection. Sequencing was performed on whole RNA extracted from tumor and nontumor lung tissue, or from frozen PBMC, and the material was left unsorted. This sample comprised PBMCs, obtained at surgery. These receptor sequences come from a male donor with early-stage non-small cell lung cancer.

In this sample, this clonotype turned up many times. The chain recombines TRBV18 with TRBJ2-3, with D possibly matching TRBD1 (6 bases). The CDR3 extends over 15 amino acids. Germline CDR1 KGHSH, CDR2 LQKENI. Trimming stripped 6 bases from V and 1 base from J, with 14 bases between. DNA for the CDR3: TGTGCCAGCTCGCCAGGACAGACCCGCACAGATACGCAGTATTTT. Encoded protein: CASSPGQTRTDTQYF.

This clonotype came up a few times. The rearrangement links TRBV3-1 to TRBJ2-7, with no clear D. V lost 1 base and J lost 4, with 8 bases in between. CDR1 is LGHDT and CDR2 is YNNKEL in the germline V gene (reference sequence). This CDR3 is built from 13 residues. The CDR3 nucleotides read TGTGCCAGCAGCCAAGCCTGGTCGTACGAGCAGTACTTC. As protein: CASSQAWSYEQYF.

Many counts were recorded for this clonotype. The rearrangement links TRBV7-9 to TRBJ1-5, with a tentative D call TRBD1 (5 bases). V was trimmed by 3 bases and J by 4 bases, leaving 7 bases between them. CDR3 length: 13 amino acids. Germline loops: CDR1 SEHNR, CDR2 FQNEAQ (reference sequence). In DNA, the CDR3 is TGTGCCAGCAGCTTCCAGGGAAATCAGCCCCAGCATTTT. Its protein product is CASSFQGNQPQHF.

The chain carries TRBV15 and TRBJ2-7, with D perhaps being TRBD1 or TRBD2 (6 bases each). V gave up 1 base and J gave up 3 bases, with 13 bases separating them. The germline V gene has CDR1 LNHNV and CDR2 YYDKDF (reference sequence). There are 15 residues in the CDR3. For the CDR3, the DNA is TGTGCCACCAGCAGAGGTGGGGGGCAGGGCTACGAGCAGTACTTC. This gives the protein CATSRGGGQGYEQYF.

This clonotype was seen a handful of times. V usage is TRBV2 and J usage is TRBJ2-7; 8 nucleotides match TRBD2. V shed 4 bases, J shed 0 bases, and the junction held 5 bases outside the gene matches. The CDR3 length is 15 residues. The germline V gene encodes CDR1 SNHLY and CDR2 FYNNEI. CDR3 nucleotides: TGTGCCAGCAGTGGACGCGGGAGGATCTCCTACGAGCAGTACTTC. It codes for CASSGRGRISYEQYF.

This clonotype has ten or more counts. V gene TRBV12-3 or TRBV12-4 combines with J gene TRBJ2-7; 13 bases are a match to TRBD2. The CDR3 runs to 16 residues. Losses at the gene ends were 4 bases for V and 5 bases for J; bases not matched to a gene: 8. The CDR3 DNA follows: TGTGCCAGCAGTTCCCGGACTAGCGGGGGTCGGGACGAGCAGTACTTC. It codes for CASSSRTSGGRDEQYF.

The chain joins TRBV9 to TRBJ2-1; 10 bases match TRBD2. J was trimmed by 9 bases and V by 3 bases; bases with no gene match: 15. CDR1 is SGDLS and CDR2 is YYNGEE in the germline V gene. The CDR3 spans 17 residues. The CDR3: CASSGQTSGDFYGEQFF. The DNA for the CDR3 is TGTGCCAGCAGCGGACAAACTAGCGGGGATTTTTATGGTGAGCAGTTCTTC.

The V call is TRBV12-3 or TRBV12-4, the J call TRBJ1-2; D call uncertain. V was clipped by 3 bases and J by 5 bases, with 7 bases between them. This CDR3 has 12 residues. The CDR3: CASSFPGYGYTF. CDR3 DNA: TGTGCCAGCAGTTTTCCGGGTTATGGCTACACCTTC.

V usage is TRBV20-1 and J usage is TRBJ2-1; TRBD2 agrees at 8 bases. The CDR3 has 16 amino acids. Germline values: CDR1 DFQATT, CDR2 SNEGSKA (reference sequence). Trimming took 0 bases from V and 0 from J; bases not matched to a gene: 4. The CDR3 nucleotides read TGCAGTGCTAGAGAACTAGCGGAGACCTCCTACAATGAGCAGTTCTTC. Translation: CSARELAETSYNEQFF.

This clonotype was counted a few times. The chain links TRBV20-1 to TRBJ2-5; 9 bases match TRBD1. Per germline, CDR1 DFQATT and CDR2 SNEGSKA (reference sequence). The CDR3 consists of 14 residues. With V trimmed by 6 bases and J by 5 bases, 10 bases remained unmatched. For the CDR3, the DNA is TGCAGTGCCGTCCGGGACAGGGATTCGGAGACCCAGTACTTC. It specifies CSAVRDRDSETQYF.

This clonotype has just a few counts. The chain carries TRBV12-3 or TRBV12-4 and TRBJ2-2; 8 positions match TRBD2. The J segment lost 0 bases and the V segment lost 5 bases, leaving 5 bases of the junction unmatched. This CDR3 has 16 residues. The CDR3 loop reads CASSLGLAANTGELFF. Written as DNA, the CDR3 is TGTGCCAGCAGTCTTGGACTAGCCGCGAACACCGGGGAGCTGTTTTTT.

The chain is built from TRBV20-1 and TRBJ1-4; D gene ambiguous. CDR1 DFQATT and CDR2 SNEGSKA come from the germline V gene (reference sequence). The CDR3 runs to 14 residues. Trimming left V 1 base short and J 0 bases short, with 6 bases between. The DNA for the CDR3 is TGCAGTGCTAGAGGAGGTTCAACTAATGAAAAACTGTTTTTT. Amino acids: CSARGGSTNEKLFF.

The V and J genes are TRBV5-5 and TRBJ1-2, with D tentatively TRBD1 (6 bases). V shed 0 bases and J shed 7 bases, with 13 bases lying between them. CDR1 and CDR2 from the germline V gene are SGHKS and YYEKEE (reference sequence). This CDR3 is 14 amino acids long. This CDR3 reads CASSLGDRLFGYTF. CDR3 sequence (DNA): TGTGCCAGCAGCTTGGGTGACAGGCTCTTTGGCTACACCTTC. Full variable domain (remainder filled in from reference TRBV5-5 and TRBJ1-2): DAGVTQSPTHLIKTRGQQVTLRCSPISGHKSVSWYQQVLGQGPQFIFQYYEKEERGRGNFPDRFSARQFPNYSSELNVNALLLGDSALYLCASSLGDRLFGYTFGSGTRLTVV.